The sequence of this TCR beta chain was determined in a study of PD-L1 blockade in urothelial cancer. Study-level information: Previous chemotherapy exposure amounted to 0 to 3 regimens for patients. After treatment start, blood was analyzed at 3 weeks (second dose) and at 6 weeks. Peripheral blood specimens exhibited a median yield of about 150,000 T cells.

Time point described: peripheral blood 6 weeks after treatment start. Urothelial carcinoma, locally advanced or metastatic, affected the patients. Using immunoSEQ multiplex PCR, the repertoire was profiled, and TCRdb retains in-frame clones only, with some absent. Here the sample spans around 50,000 clones, about 85% being singletons. Per the germline V gene, CDR1 is SGHRS and CDR2 is YFSETQ. Trimming left V 9 bases short and J 4 bases short, with 22 bases between. The CDR3 is made up of 16 amino acids. The sample was PBMCs, taken around atezolizumab (anti-PD-L1) treatment. This TCR was recovered from a man aged 45-65 years with urothelial cancer. The chain recombines TRBV5-1 with TRBJ2-2; no firm D call. The CDR3 loop reads CATRLIPAGPTGELFF. CDR3 nucleotide sequence: TGCGCCACCCGATTAATACCGGCAGGCCCCACCGGGGAGCTGTTTTTT.